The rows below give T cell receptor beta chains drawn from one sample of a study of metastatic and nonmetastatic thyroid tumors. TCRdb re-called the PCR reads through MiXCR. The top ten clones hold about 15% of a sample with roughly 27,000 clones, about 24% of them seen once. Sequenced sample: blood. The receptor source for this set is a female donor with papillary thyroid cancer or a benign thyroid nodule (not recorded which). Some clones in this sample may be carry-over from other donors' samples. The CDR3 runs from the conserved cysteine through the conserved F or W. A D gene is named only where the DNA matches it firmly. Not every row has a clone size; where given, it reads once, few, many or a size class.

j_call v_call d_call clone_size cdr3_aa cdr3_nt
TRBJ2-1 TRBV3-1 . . CASSQGFRSATYNEQFF TGTGCCAGCAGCCAAGGGTTCAGGAGCGCAACCTACAATGAGCAGTTCTTC
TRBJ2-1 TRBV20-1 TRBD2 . CSAPDPRTSGDSYNEQFF TGCAGTGCCCCAGACCCCCGGACTAGCGGGGATTCATACAATGAGCAGTTCTTC
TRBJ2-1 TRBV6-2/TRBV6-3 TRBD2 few CASSYSLAEAYNEQFF TGTGCCAGCAGTTACTCTCTAGCGGAGGCCTACAATGAGCAGTTCTTC
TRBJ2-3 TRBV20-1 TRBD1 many CSAEIGQGFADTQYF TGCAGTGCTGAGATTGGACAGGGATTCGCAGATACGCAGTATTTT
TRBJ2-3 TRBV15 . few CATSRNSTFQDTQYF TGTGCCACCAGCAGGAATAGTACTTTCCAAGATACGCAGTATTTT
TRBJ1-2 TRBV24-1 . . CATSVRGTPFFLYYGCTF TGTGCCACCAGTGTGAGAGGGACACCTTTCTTTCTTTACTATGGCTGCACCTTC
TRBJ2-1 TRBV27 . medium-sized CASSPTRDSYNEQFF TGTGCCAGCAGCCCGACGAGGGATTCCTACAATGAGCAGTTCTTC
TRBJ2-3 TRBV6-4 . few CASSSGVDTQYF TGTGCCAGCAGTTCCGGGGTAGATACGCAGTATTTT
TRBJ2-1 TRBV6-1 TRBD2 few CATSDLAGGNEQFF TGCGCCACCAGTGACTTAGCGGGAGGGAATGAGCAGTTCTTC
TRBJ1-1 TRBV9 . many CASSALGGKHTEAFF TGTGCCAGCAGCGCCCTGGGAGGGAAGCACACTGAAGCTTTCTTT
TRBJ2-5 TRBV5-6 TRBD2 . CASSLYRTSGTKGEQSF TGTGCCAGCAGCTTGTACAGGACTAGCGGGACCAAGGGTGAGCAGTCCTTC
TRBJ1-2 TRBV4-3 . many CASSQDKGIAYGYTF TGCGCCAGCAGCCAAGATAAGGGTATAGCCTATGGCTACACCTTC
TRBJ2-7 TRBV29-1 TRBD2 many CSVSTSGRALQEQYF TGCAGCGTCTCAACTAGCGGGAGGGCCCTCCAAGAGCAGTACTTC
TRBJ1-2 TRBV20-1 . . CSARGSWPSSGYTF TGCAGTGCTAGGGGGTCATGGCCGTCAAGTGGCTACACCTTC
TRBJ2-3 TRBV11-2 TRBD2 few CASSQTSVITDTQYF TGTGCCAGCAGCCAGACTAGCGTGATCACAGATACGCAGTATTTT
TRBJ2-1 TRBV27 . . CASSWGGNNEQFF TGTGCCAGCAGTTGGGGCGGGAACAATGAGCAGTTCTTC
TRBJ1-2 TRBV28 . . CAGSVDGNDCYTF TGTGCCGGCAGCGTCGATGGGAACGATTGCTACACCTTC
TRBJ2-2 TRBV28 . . CASSFGGQSSRELFF TGTGCCAGCAGTTTTGGAGGACAGTCCTCAAGGGAGCTGTTTTTT
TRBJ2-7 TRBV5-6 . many CASSPSRAYEQYF TGTGCCAGCAGCCCCAGCCGAGCCTACGAGCAGTACTTC
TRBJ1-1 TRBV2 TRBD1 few CASRDRGRRTEAFF TGTGCCAGCAGAGACAGGGGGCGTAGGACTGAAGCTTTCTTT
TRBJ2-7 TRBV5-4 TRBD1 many CASSSLPKTGQGREQYF TGTGCCAGCAGCTCCCTCCCTAAAACGGGACAGGGTCGTGAGCAGTACTTC
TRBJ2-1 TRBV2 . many CASSGLGGYNEQFF TGTGCCAGCAGTGGACTGGGGGGCTACAATGAGCAGTTCTTC
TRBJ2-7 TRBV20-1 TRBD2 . CSASSPGLAAPVYEQYF TGCAGTGCTTCTAGCCCGGGACTAGCGGCCCCTGTCTACGAGCAGTACTTC
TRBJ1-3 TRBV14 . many CASSQELGLAGNTIYF TGTGCCAGCAGCCAAGAATTGGGTCTTGCTGGAAACACCATATATTTT
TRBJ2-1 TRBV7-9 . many CASSLAGREGANEQFF TGTGCCAGCAGCTTAGCGGGACGGGAGGGGGCCAATGAGCAGTTCTTC
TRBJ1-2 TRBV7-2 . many CASSPDIRNNYGYTF TGTGCCAGCAGCCCGGACATACGGAACAACTATGGCTACACCTTC
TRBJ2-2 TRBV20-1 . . CSAREGGVNTGELFF TGCAGTGCTAGAGAGGGCGGGGTGAACACCGGGGAGCTGTTTTTT
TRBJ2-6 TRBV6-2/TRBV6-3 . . CASSYAGGGDNVMTF TGTGCCAGCAGTTATGCAGGAGGCGGGGACAACGTCATGACTTTC